These 24 T cell receptor beta chains were all obtained from the same sample, sequenced in a study of read filtering for tumor transcriptome and immune sequencing. From about 400 ng of RNA, a library with molecular barcoded alpha/delta and beta/gamma adaptors was made. One entry per CDR3 protein, called by TCRdb with MiXCR from the reads. The sample shows 50,000 or so distinct CDR3 sequences, less than 15% of them seen only once. The sequenced sample consisted of a population of CD138-negative cells sorted from bone marrow. Receptors originate from a donor at least 40 years old with multiple myeloma.

This clonotype was seen repeatedly, ten times or more. The V call is TRBV12-3 or TRBV12-4, the J call TRBJ2-3; TRBD1 aligns across 7 bases. V was clipped by 4 bases and J by 1 base; unmatched bases: 2. The CDR3 covers 14 residues. The CDR3 reads CASSWGQRTDTQYF. CDR3 in DNA: TGTGCCAGCAGTTGGGGACAGCGCACAGATACGCAGTATTTT.

This clonotype was detected many times. The chain employs TRBV28 and TRBJ1-1; no clear D gene. This CDR3 is built from 12 residues. The germline V and J ends were trimmed by 8 bases and 1 base, with 8 bases remaining between them. From germline, CDR1 is MDHEN and CDR2 SYDVKM. CDR3 region: CASERRNTEAFF. The DNA for the CDR3 is TGTGCCAGCGAGCGGAGGAACACTGAAGCTTTCTTT. The whole variable domain, filled in from reference TRBV28 and TRBJ1-1, reads DVKVTQSSRYLVKRTGEKVFLECVQDMDHENMFWYRQDPGLGLRLIYFSYDVKMKEKGDIPEGYSVSREKKERFSLILESASTNQTSMYLCASERRNTEAFFGQGTRLTVV.

This clonotype has just a few counts. Possible read error: a much larger clone is one base away. The chain has TRBV19 and TRBJ2-2; weak D call: TRBD2 (6 bases). The V gene's germline CDR1 is LNHDA and CDR2 SQIVND (reference sequence). The CDR3 covers 15 residues. CDR3 loop: CASEAQTRKTGKLFF. CDR3 DNA sequence: TGTGCCAGTGAGGCCCAGACTAGAAAAACCGGGAAGCTGTTTTTT.

This clonotype was counted between two and nine times. Since a much larger clone is just one base distant, this may be a read error. No DNA is shown, since the ends of the CDR3 on it are uncertain; the CDR3 is the one TCRdb lists. The V gene is TRBV20-1, the J gene TRBJ1-1. With termini counted, the CDR3 has 15 amino acids. Germline V gives CDR1 DFQATT, CDR2 SNEGSKA (reference sequence). The CDR3: CSASFGSGRNTEAFF.

The genes are TRBV7-2 and TRBJ2-1; D uncertain. The length of the CDR3 is 11 residues. The germline V gene encodes CDR1 SGHTA and CDR2 FQGNSA. Deletions cut 6 bases from V and 7 bases from J, with 7 bases between. CDR3 in amino acids: CASSLVNEQFF. Here the CDR3 DNA reads TGTGCCAGCAGTTTGGTGAATGAGCAGTTCTTC.

This clonotype was recorded at least ten times. The V call is TRBV20-1, the J call TRBJ2-2, with D perhaps matching TRBD1 (5 bases). Germline V gene sequence: CDR1 DFQATT, CDR2 SNEGSKA (reference sequence). Trimming took 6 bases from V and 5 from J, leaving 10 bases between them. The CDR3 is 12 amino acids. The CDR3 region has the DNA TGCAGTGCCCTTTCAGGGACCGGGGAGCTGTTTTTT. Encoded protein: CSALSGTGELFF.

As regards this clonotype: Only one base separates this from a far larger clonotype, so it likely reflects a read error. The V call is TRBV6-5, the J call TRBJ2-1; the D is unclear. Trimming removed 2 bases at V and 6 bases at J, with 11 bases between. Germline V gives CDR1 MNHEY, CDR2 SVGAGI. The CDR3 contains 14 residues. CDR3 amino acids: CASSYDGCANEQFF. CDR3 in DNA: TGTGCCAGCAGTTACGACGGTTGTGCCAATGAGCAGTTCTTC.

This clonotype showed up just once. A read error is possible here, since a much larger clone lies one base away. The chain couples TRBV7-2 to TRBJ2-7; D is possibly TRBD1 or TRBD2 (5 bases each). Germline loops: CDR1 SGHTA, CDR2 FQGNSA. CDR3 length equals 13 residues. The CDR3 sequence is CASSFGPGDEQHF. CDR3 nucleotides: TGTGCCAGCAGCTTTGGCCCCGGGGACGAGCAGCACTTC.

Details on this clonotype: With only one base between it and a far larger clone, this is likely a read error. This chain uses TRBV7-9 with TRBJ2-1, with D uncertain. The CDR3 covers 11 residues. Germline-derived CDR1 and CDR2 are SEHNR and FQNEAQ (reference sequence). Between the trimmed V and J ends, which lost 3 bases and 3 bases, there was a span of 0 bases. The chain's CDR3 is CASSFYNEQFF. CDR3 DNA: TGTGCCAGCAGCTTCTACAATGAGCAGTTCTTC.

This clonotype was detected ten times or more. The chain joins TRBV11-1 to TRBJ2-1; TRBD2 agrees at 8 bases. The CDR3 totals 14 residues. J lost 5 bases, V lost 7 bases, and 7 bases had no gene match. Germline V gene sequence: CDR1 SGHAT, CDR2 FQDESV (reference sequence). The CDR3 DNA reads TGTGCCAGCACCCGTAGCGGGAAGAACAATGAGCAGTTCTTC. This encodes CASTRSGKNNEQFF. Complete variable domain (other parts from reference TRBV11-1 and TRBJ2-1): EAEVAQSPRYKITEKSQAVAFWCDPISGHATLYWYRQILGQGPELLVQFQDESVVDDSQLPKDRFSAERLKGVDSTLKIQPAELGDSAMYLCASTRSGKNNEQFFGPGTRLTVL.

This clonotype was seen many times. This chain joins TRBV20-1 and TRBJ2-3; D uncertain. The germline V gene has CDR1 DFQATT and CDR2 SNEGSKA (reference sequence). The CDR3 sequence is 10 residues long. For the CDR3, the DNA is TGCAGCGTTGACACAGATACGCAGTATTTT. This translates into CSVDTDTQYF.

The sample holds many counts of this clonotype. This sequence joins TRBV14 and TRBJ2-7; D remains unclear. V was pared by 1 base and J by 1 base, with 11 bases between. The CDR3 loop spans 15 amino acids. Germline assignment: CDR1 SGHDN and CDR2 FVKESK. CDR3 nucleotides: TGTGCCAGCAGCCAAGGTCCGACACCATCCTACGAGCAGTACTTC. Its protein product is CASSQGPTPSYEQYF.

This clonotype was recorded at least ten times. This chain joins TRBV15 and TRBJ2-5; TRBD1 or TRBD2 may be the D gene (5 bases each). Germline assignment: CDR1 LNHNV and CDR2 YYDKDF (reference sequence). The CDR3 has 15 residues. Trimming shortened V by 2 bases and J by 2 bases, and 12 bases separated the two germline ends. The chain's CDR3 is CATSRTGRVQETQYF. Here the CDR3 DNA reads TGTGCCACCAGCAGAACGGGACGAGTTCAAGAGACCCAGTACTTC.

The J gene is TRBJ1-4, the V gene TRBV18; TRBD1 matches at 11 bases. The CDR3 runs to 21 residues. Looked up from germline, CDR1 is KGHSH and CDR2 is LQKENI. V lost 2 bases and J lost 0; bases outside the gene matches: 14. The chain's CDR3 is CASSPVLPRTGGLATNEKLFF. Written as DNA, the CDR3 is TGTGCCAGCTCACCAGTCCTGCCCCGGACAGGGGGCTTGGCAACTAATGAAAAACTGTTTTTT.

In its sample, this clonotype was seen many times. This chain connects TRBV5-1 to TRBJ1-1; D might be TRBD1 (5 bases). Trimming left V 3 bases short and J 1 base short, with 13 bases between. Germline V lookup: CDR1 SGHRS, CDR2 YFSETQ. This CDR3 comprises 15 residues. The CDR3 loop reads CASSYSGGRNTEAFF. DNA of the CDR3: TGCGCCAGCAGCTACTCTGGGGGGAGGAACACTGAAGCTTTCTTT.

This clonotype showed up many times. The J gene is TRBJ2-7, the V gene TRBV27; D is perhaps TRBD1 or TRBD2 (6 bases each). The germline gives CDR1 MNHEY, CDR2 SMNVEV (reference sequence). Trimming left V 7 bases short and J 3 bases short, with 19 bases between. This CDR3 has 15 residues. The CDR3 nucleotides read TGTGCCAGCAAGGGGGGCCAAGCGGAATTCTACGAGCAGTACTTC. Amino acids: CASKGGQAEFYEQYF.

This clonotype was observed at least ten times. The chain recombines TRBV7-2 with TRBJ1-5, with 9 bases that match TRBD1. Losses at the gene ends were 5 bases for V and 3 bases for J; bases not matched to a gene: 5. The germline CDR1 and CDR2 sequences are SGHTA and FQGNSA. The CDR3 is made up of 15 amino acids. As DNA, the CDR3 is TGTGCCAGCAGCCGGACAGGGGCGAACAATCAGCCCCAGCATTTT. Encoded protein: CASSRTGANNQPQHF.

This clonotype was counted at least ten times. The rearrangement uses TRBV28 and TRBJ2-2; TRBD1 matches at 9 bases. This CDR3 region has 21 residues. Unmatched junction bases numbered 22, after V lost 2 bases and J lost 6 bases. Germline V gene lookup returns CDR1 MDHEN and CDR2 SYDVKM. The CDR3 loop is CASSLARGDRDPIRTPGELFF. CDR3 nucleotides: TGTGCCAGCAGTTTAGCTCGGGGGGACAGGGACCCAATACGAACACCCGGGGAGCTGTTTTTT.

This clonotype was picked up many times. The V and J genes are TRBV30 and TRBJ2-5; D remains ambiguous. Germline V gene sequence: CDR1 GTSNPN, CDR2 SVGIG (reference sequence). The length of the CDR3 is 11 residues. V lost 2 bases to trimming and J lost 2 bases, with 3 bases between them. This chain's CDR3 is CAWSNQETQYF. The CDR3 DNA follows: TGTGCCTGGAGTAATCAAGAGACCCAGTACTTC.

As concerns this clonotype: A read error may explain this, as a much larger clone is one base away. The chain recombines TRBV7-2 with TRBJ2-1; a weak D match, TRBD2 (7 bases). The germline gives CDR1 SGHTA, CDR2 FQGNSA. The length of the CDR3 is 15 residues. The CDR3 coding sequence is TGTGCCAGCAGCCGGGCGGGGGCGCCCAGCAATGGGCAGTTCTTC. Its protein product is CASSRAGAPSNGQFF.

This clonotype was counted ten times or more. The V call is TRBV7-2, the J call TRBJ2-4; D not resolved. Germline CDR1 reads SGHTA; CDR2 reads FQGNSA. Between the trimmed V and J ends, which lost 0 bases and 1 base, there was a span of 7 bases. This CDR3 is built from 15 residues. The CDR3 sequence is CASSLALGAKNIQYF. Here the CDR3 DNA reads TGTGCCAGCAGCTTAGCGTTAGGGGCCAAAAACATTCAGTACTTC.

This clonotype has a count of ten or more. This rearrangement joins TRBV27 to TRBJ2-1, with 9 bases fitting TRBD2. CDR1 and CDR2 (germline): MNHEY, SMNVEV (reference sequence). There are 16 residues in the CDR3. V was clipped by 2 bases and J by 10 bases; unmatched bases: 12. CDR3 nucleotides: TGTGCCAGCAGTTTAAGGCCCACCATAGGACTAGCGGAGCAGTTCTTC. Its protein product is CASSLRPTIGLAEQFF.

This rearrangement joins TRBV3-1 to TRBJ2-5, with a tentative D call TRBD1 (6 bases). Germline V gene data show CDR1 as LGHDT and CDR2 as YNNKEL (reference sequence). CDR3 length equals 17 residues. With 0 bases removed from V and 4 bases from J, the gap between germline ends came to 18 bases. This CDR3 reads CASSQEQGNRFGETQYF. In nucleotides, the CDR3 is TGTGCCAGCAGCCAAGAACAGGGAAATAGGTTCGGAGAGACCCAGTACTTC.

In this sample, this clonotype turned up many times. This chain links TRBV29-1 with TRBJ2-7; D remains ambiguous. V gave up 7 bases and J gave up 3 bases, with 10 bases separating them. Germline lookup yields CDR1 SQVTM and CDR2 ANQGSEA. There are 11 residues in the CDR3. Here the CDR3 reads CSAGRNYEQYF. Written as DNA, the CDR3 is TGCAGCGCCGGACGGAACTACGAGCAGTACTTC.